This is a list of T cell receptor beta chains from one sample in a study of blood T cells in healthy people across ages. TCRdb reprocessed the 5' RACE reads via MiXCR and lists one record per CDR3 protein. The table has about 830,000 distinct CDR3 sequences, about three fifths seen once. Sequenced material: blood. These receptors were collected from a man aged 25 to 40 in good health. Each CDR3 is given with its conserved first and last residue. D genes are given only for firm matches. Where a row states a size, it is once, few, many or the class of an expanded clone; other rows omit it.

CDR3 length	D gene	V gene	clone size	J gene	CDR3 protein	CDR3 DNA
13	-	TRBV12-3/TRBV12-4	-	TRBJ1-5	CASSYGEHQPQHF	TGTGCCAGCAGTTACGGGGAGCATCAGCCCCAGCATTTT
16	-	TRBV4-3	many	TRBJ1-2	CASSQELSRTNYGYTF	TGCGCCAGCAGCCAAGAGCTCAGCCGAACTAACTATGGCTACACCTTC
13	-	TRBV4-1	-	TRBJ2-1	CASSQKGIGEQFF	TGCGCCAGCAGCCAAAAGGGCATTGGCGAGCAGTTCTTC
14	TRBD2	TRBV11-2	-	TRBJ2-1	CASSLAAGGPDQFF	TGTGCCAGCAGCTTAGCAGCGGGAGGGCCAGATCAGTTCTTC
14	TRBD2	TRBV7-2	-	TRBJ2-7	CASSLSGTHYEQYF	TGTGCCAGCAGCTTAAGCGGGACGCACTACGAGCAGTACTTC
17	TRBD2	TRBV7-3	-	TRBJ2-1	CASSLNPGLASYNEQFF	TGTGCCAGCAGCTTAAACCCGGGACTAGCTTCCTACAATGAGCAGTTCTTC
14	TRBD2	TRBV12-3/TRBV12-4	-	TRBJ2-1	CASIISGRAGEQFF	TGTGCCAGCATTATTAGCGGGAGGGCCGGTGAGCAGTTCTTC
13	TRBD2	TRBV30	-	TRBJ2-5	CAWRGLPKETQYF	TGTGCCTGGAGGGGACTACCAAAAGAGACCCAGTACTTC
13	-	TRBV20-1	-	TRBJ2-5	CSAPPAYQETQYF	TGCAGTGCTCCCCCGGCATACCAAGAGACCCAGTACTTC
12	-	TRBV20-1	-	TRBJ2-1	CSARAEHNEQFF	TGCAGTGCTAGGGCTGAGCACAATGAGCAGTTCTTC
17	-	TRBV5-1	few	TRBJ2-1	CASSFFGDWVSYNEQFF	TGCGCCAGCAGCTTTTTCGGGGATTGGGTGTCCTACAATGAGCAGTTCTTC
16	-	TRBV4-1	few	TRBJ2-4	CASSHRPGLGINIQYF	TGCGCCAGCAGCCACCGACCGGGACTGGGTATCAACATTCAGTACTTC
14	-	TRBV27	-	TRBJ1-4	CASTTWGRNEKLFF	TGTGCCAGCACTACCTGGGGGCGCAATGAAAAACTGTTTTTT
12	-	TRBV6-2/TRBV6-3	-	TRBJ2-1	CASRDPPNEQFF	TGTGCCAGCCGTGACCCTCCCAATGAGCAGTTCTTC